This T cell receptor beta chain was profiled in a study of OX40 agonist ivuxolimab in advanced cancers. General study results and limits: Clonal expansion by week 6 occurred in CD4+ and CD8+ blood T cells (at 0.1 to 3.0 mg/kg).

CDR1 is LNHDA, CDR2 SQIVND, per germline (reference sequence). Trimming removed 8 bases from V and 0 bases from J, with 10 bases in between. The CDR3 extends over 14 amino acids. As to this clone: Its target is not known.

The protocol was immunoSEQ multiplex PCR, while the TCRdb copy is restricted to in-frame clones and leaves out a portion. Among 65,000 to 70,000 clones listed, about 77% were seen once. The source is an adult with an advanced solid tumor such as melanoma, head and neck, liver or kidney cancer. The chain couples TRBV19 to TRBJ2-2; D may be TRBD1 (5 bases). The sequencing here drew on CD4+ or CD8+ T cells sorted from blood, taken in a trial of the OX40 agonist ivuxolimab. CDR3 DNA sequence: TGTGCCAGTCGTGACAGCGCGAACACCGGGGAGCTGTTTTTT. Protein: CASRDSANTGELFF.